This entry lists 2 T cell receptor beta chains sequenced from one sample in a study of OX40 agonist ivuxolimab in advanced cancers. The data were produced by immunoSEQ multiplex PCR, yet TCRdb's version contains in-frame clones alone and is incomplete. The sample records around 20,000 clones, 90% being singletons. Sequenced here: CD4+ or CD8+ T cells sorted from blood, sampled in a trial of the OX40 agonist ivuxolimab. These receptors originate from an adult with an advanced solid tumor such as melanoma, head and neck, liver or kidney cancer.

This chain connects TRBV7-9 to TRBJ2-3; 8 bases map to TRBD2. With V trimmed by 5 bases and J by 4 bases, 5 bases remained unmatched. Germline loops: CDR1 SEHNR, CDR2 FQNEAQ (reference sequence). CDR3 length: 14 amino acids. The CDR3, as DNA: TGTGCCAGCAGCACCAGCGGGAGTGCAGATACGCAGTATTTT. Protein sequence: CASSTSGSADTQYF. Full variable domain (remainder filled in from reference TRBV7-9 and TRBJ2-3): DTGVSQNPRHKITKRGQNVTFRCDPISEHNRLYWYRQTLGQGPEFLTYFQNEAQLEKSRLLSDRFSAERPKGSFSTLEIQRTEQGDSAMYLCASSTSGSADTQYFGPGTRLTVL.

CDR3 region: CASSLYDLGTETQYF. In nucleotides, the CDR3 is TGTGCCAGCAGCTTATATGACCTTGGGACGGAGACCCAGTACTTC. The chain couples TRBV7-2 to TRBJ2-5; perhaps D is TRBD1 or TRBD2 (5 bases each). Germline V gene lookup returns CDR1 SGHTA and CDR2 FQGNSA. V gave up 2 bases and J gave up 5 bases, with 15 bases separating them. The CDR3 covers 15 residues.